This T cell receptor (beta chain) originates from a study of blood T cell repertoires in COVID-19. This CDR3 comprises 14 residues. In germline, CDR1 is SGHAT, CDR2 FQNNGV. Between the trimmed V and J ends, which lost 5 bases and 3 bases, there was a span of 13 bases. The method was immunoSEQ multiplex PCR; TCRdb's version includes in-frame clones alone and lacks a portion of them. Of some 48,000 clones listed, 85% to 95% were seen once; the top ten hold about 1%. The sample consisted of peripheral blood. The TCR comes from a man aged 60-69 years with COVID-19, enrolled during active disease. The rearrangement links TRBV11-2 to TRBJ1-1; D uncertain. The CDR3 loop reads CASSGGWVHTEAFF. In nucleotides, the CDR3 is TGTGCCAGCAGCGGAGGTTGGGTCCACACTGAAGCTTTCTTT.